This TCR beta chain was captured in a study of T-cell reconstitution after alpha-beta-depleted transplantation in children. Study-wide results and limits: Several hundred expanded graft clones reportedly were the source of alpha-beta T cells about two months after transplant.

Trimming cost V 3 bases and J 2 bases, with 9 bases left between them. The germline CDR1 and CDR2 sequences are SGHRS and YFSETQ. This CDR3 spans 15 amino acids. This clonotype was found many times. Its antigen is still unknown. Construction of the TCRbeta library involved unique molecular identifiers. Via MiXCR, TCRdb re-called the PCR reads, giving one row per CDR3 protein. The sample has 250,000 or so distinct CDR3 sequences, 8.2% seen once. The rearrangement uses TRBV5-1 and TRBJ1-6, with unresolved D. The clonotype comes from a male patient under 18 who had a stem cell transplant for acute lymphoblastic leukemia, so the T cells may come from the graft donor. This sample comprised PBMCs, mostly from graft donor cells, obtained 180 days after TCRalphabeta/CD19-depleted stem cell transplant. CDR3 DNA sequence: TGCGCCAGCAGCTCAACGGGTGCCTATAATTCACCCCTCCACTTT. This gives the protein CASSSTGAYNSPLHF.